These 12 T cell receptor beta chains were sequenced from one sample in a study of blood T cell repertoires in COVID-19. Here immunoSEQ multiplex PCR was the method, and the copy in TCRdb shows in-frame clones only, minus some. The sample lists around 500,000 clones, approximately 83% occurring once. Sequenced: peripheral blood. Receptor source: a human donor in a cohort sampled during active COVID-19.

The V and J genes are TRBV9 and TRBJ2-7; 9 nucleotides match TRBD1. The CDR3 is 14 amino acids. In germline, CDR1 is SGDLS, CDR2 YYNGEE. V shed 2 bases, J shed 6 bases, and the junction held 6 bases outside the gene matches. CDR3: CASSVGQGRSEQYF. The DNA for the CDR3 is TGTGCCAGCAGCGTGGGACAGGGTCGAAGCGAGCAGTACTTC.

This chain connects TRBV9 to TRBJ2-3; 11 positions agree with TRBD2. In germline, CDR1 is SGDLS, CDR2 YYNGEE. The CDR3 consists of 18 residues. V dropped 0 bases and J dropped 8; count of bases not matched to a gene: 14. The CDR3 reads CASSVVDSGLAVAGTQYF. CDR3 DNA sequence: TGTGCCAGCAGCGTAGTAGATTCGGGACTAGCGGTCGCAGGTACGCAGTATTTT.

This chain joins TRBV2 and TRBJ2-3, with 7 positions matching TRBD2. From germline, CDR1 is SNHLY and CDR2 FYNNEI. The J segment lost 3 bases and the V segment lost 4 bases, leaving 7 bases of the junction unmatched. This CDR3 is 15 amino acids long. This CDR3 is CASSVVRELTDTQYF. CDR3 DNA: TGTGCCAGCAGTGTGGTGCGGGAGTTGACAGATACGCAGTATTTT.

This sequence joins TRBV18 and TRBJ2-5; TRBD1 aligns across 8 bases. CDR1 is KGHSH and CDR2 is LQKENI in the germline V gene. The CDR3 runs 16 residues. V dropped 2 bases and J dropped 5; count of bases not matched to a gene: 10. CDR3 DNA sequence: TGTGCCAGCTCACCAAACGACGCAGGGGGCTACGAGACCCAGTACTTC. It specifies CASSPNDAGGYETQYF. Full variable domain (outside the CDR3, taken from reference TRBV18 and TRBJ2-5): NAGVMQNPRHLVRRRGQEARLRCSPMKGHSHVYWYRQLPEEGLKFMVYLQKENIIDESGMPKERFSAEFPKEGPSILRIQQVVRGDSAAYFCASSPNDAGGYETQYFGPGTRLLVL.

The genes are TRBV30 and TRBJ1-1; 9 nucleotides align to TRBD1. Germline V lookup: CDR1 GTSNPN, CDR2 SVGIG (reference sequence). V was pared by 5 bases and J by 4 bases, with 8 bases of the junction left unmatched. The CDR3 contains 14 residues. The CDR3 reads CAWDIQGARTEAFF. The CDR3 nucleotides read TGTGCCTGGGACATACAGGGGGCGCGCACTGAAGCTTTCTTT.

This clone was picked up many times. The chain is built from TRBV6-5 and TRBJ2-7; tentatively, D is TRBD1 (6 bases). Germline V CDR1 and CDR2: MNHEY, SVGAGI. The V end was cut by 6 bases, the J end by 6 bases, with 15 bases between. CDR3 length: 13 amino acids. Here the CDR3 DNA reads TGTGCCAGCAGGGGGGCCTCCAAGGGCGAGCAGTACTTC. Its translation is CASRGASKGEQYF.

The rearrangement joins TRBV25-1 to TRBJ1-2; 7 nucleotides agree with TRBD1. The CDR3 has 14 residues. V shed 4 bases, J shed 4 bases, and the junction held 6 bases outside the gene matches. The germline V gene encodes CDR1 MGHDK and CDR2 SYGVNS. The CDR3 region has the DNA TGTGCCAGCAGTGCCCCCGGACAGGTCTATGGCTACACCTTC. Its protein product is CASSAPGQVYGYTF.

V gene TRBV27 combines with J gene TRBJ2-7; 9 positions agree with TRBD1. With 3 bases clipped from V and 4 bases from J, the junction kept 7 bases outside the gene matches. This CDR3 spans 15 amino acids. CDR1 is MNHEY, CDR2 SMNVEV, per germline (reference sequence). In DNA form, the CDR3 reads TGTGCCAGCAGTTTTACTTACAGGGGGCTGTACGAGCAGTACTTC. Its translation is CASSFTYRGLYEQYF.

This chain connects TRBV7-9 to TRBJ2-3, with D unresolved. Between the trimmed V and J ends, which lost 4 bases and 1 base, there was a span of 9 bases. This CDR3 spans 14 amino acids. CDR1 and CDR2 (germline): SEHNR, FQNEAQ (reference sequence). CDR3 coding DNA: TGTGCCAGCAGCTCCCCCCCGGGCACAGATACGCAGTATTTT. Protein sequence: CASSSPPGTDTQYF. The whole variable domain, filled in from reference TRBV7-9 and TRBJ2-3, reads DTGVSQNPRHKITKRGQNVTFRCDPISEHNRLYWYRQTLGQGPEFLTYFQNEAQLEKSRLLSDRFSAERPKGSFSTLEIQRTEQGDSAMYLCASSSPPGTDTQYFGPGTRLTVL.

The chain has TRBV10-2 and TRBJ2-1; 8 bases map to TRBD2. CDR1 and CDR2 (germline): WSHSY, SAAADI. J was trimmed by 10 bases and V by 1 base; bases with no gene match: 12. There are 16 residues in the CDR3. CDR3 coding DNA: TGCGCCAGCAGTGAGTGGGTCGGGAGGGCAACTGGAGAGCAGTTCTTC. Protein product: CASSEWVGRATGEQFF.

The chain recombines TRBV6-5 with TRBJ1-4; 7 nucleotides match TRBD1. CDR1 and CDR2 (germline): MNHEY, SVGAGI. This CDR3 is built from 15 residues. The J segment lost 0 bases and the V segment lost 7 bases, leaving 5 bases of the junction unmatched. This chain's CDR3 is CASKGQHSTNEKLFF. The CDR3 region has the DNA TGTGCCAGCAAGGGACAGCACTCAACTAATGAAAAACTGTTTTTT.

Here the CDR3 reads CASSVAGDRVSSETQYF. CDR3 sequence (DNA): TGTGCCAGCAGCGTAGCAGGGGACAGGGTATCGTCAGAGACCCAGTACTTC. This chain links TRBV9 with TRBJ2-5; TRBD1 aligns across 9 bases. The CDR3 spans 17 residues. Looked up from germline, CDR1 is SGDLS and CDR2 is YYNGEE. Trimming cost V 0 bases and J 4 bases; bases outside gene matches: 10.